These 16 T cell receptor beta chains share one sample of origin, sequenced in a study of CD8 T cells in Susac syndrome. Random hexamers were used to reverse transcribe roughly 0.5 to 1 ug of RNA. A single record per CDR3 protein comes from TCRdb applying MiXCR to the immunoSEQ multiplex PCR reads. This table has under 350,000 distinct CDR3 sequences, about 90% appearing once. The sequenced sample consisted of CD4+ T cells from PBMCs. These receptors came from a human donor with multiple sclerosis.

V is TRBV7-6 and J is TRBJ2-2; perhaps TRBD1 as D (6 bases). CDR3 length: 15 residues. Germline V lookup: CDR1 SGHVS, CDR2 FNYEAQ. Trimming took off 8 bases at V and 0 bases at J, with 13 bases between the two ends. The CDR3 protein is CASGPGHPNTGELFF. Here the CDR3 DNA reads TGTGCCAGCGGACCGGGACATCCGAACACCGGGGAGCTGTTTTTT. Combining the CDR3 with reference TRBV7-6 and TRBJ2-2 gives the whole variable domain GAGVSQSPRYKVTKRGQDVALRCDPISGHVSLYWYRQALGQGPEFLTYFNYEAQQDKSGLPNDRFSAERPEGSISTLTIQRTEQRDSAMYRCASGPGHPNTGELFFGEGSRLTVL.

This chain links TRBV3-1 with TRBJ1-2; D gene uncertain. V lost 0 bases and J 5 bases, leaving 10 bases between the germline ends. The CDR3 has 14 amino acids. Germline-derived CDR1 and CDR2 are LGHDT and YNNKEL (reference sequence). CDR3 coding DNA: TGTGCCAGCAGCCAAGATACCGGGAAGTATGGCTACACCTTC. It encodes CASSQDTGKYGYTF.

The chain combines TRBV7-2 with TRBJ1-1; TRBD1 matches at 7 bases. The CDR3 sequence is 14 residues long. V lost 4 bases and J lost 4; bases outside the gene matches: 6. Germline V gene data show CDR1 as SGHTA and CDR2 as FQGNSA. This CDR3 is CASSSQGRITEAFF. The CDR3, as DNA: TGTGCCAGCAGCTCACAGGGGAGGATCACTGAAGCTTTCTTT.

The rearrangement joins TRBV19 to TRBJ2-1; weak D call: TRBD2 (5 bases). V dropped 5 bases and J dropped 2 bases, with 13 bases sitting between them. Germline V CDR1 and CDR2: LNHDA, SQIVND (reference sequence). This CDR3 contains 15 residues. The CDR3 reads CASSAPREPYNEQFF. As DNA, the CDR3 is TGTGCCAGTAGTGCCCCCCGGGAACCCTACAATGAGCAGTTCTTC.

The V call is TRBV12-3 or TRBV12-4, the J call TRBJ2-4; tentatively, D is TRBD2 (5 bases). The CDR3 loop spans 12 amino acids. V lost 3 bases to trimming and J lost 8 bases, with 8 bases between them. In DNA, the CDR3 is TGTGCCAGCAGTTTTGTGGGAGACATTCAGTACTTC. Its protein product is CASSFVGDIQYF.

The chain uses TRBV20-1 and TRBJ2-3; 10 nucleotides align to TRBD2. The germline V gene encodes CDR1 DFQATT and CDR2 SNEGSKA (reference sequence). Trimming took 5 bases from V and 6 from J; bases not matched to a gene: 5. The CDR3 consists of 13 residues. In DNA, the CDR3 is TGCAGTGCTTCTAGCGGGAGTTACGATACGCAGTATTTT. It translates to CSASSGSYDTQYF.

The chain employs TRBV6-6 and TRBJ1-5, with D perhaps TRBD1 (6 bases). Trimming removed 2 bases at V and 7 bases at J, with 18 bases between. This CDR3 is built from 16 residues. Germline lookup yields CDR1 MNHNY and CDR2 SVGAGI (reference sequence). In nucleotides, the CDR3 is TGTGCCAGCAGTTACCGCCAATACAGGGAGGACCAGCCCCAGCATTTT. Protein sequence: CASSYRQYREDQPQHF.

CDR3 amino acids: CASSNELTGVPKTDTQYF. The CDR3 coding sequence is TGTGCCAGCAGCAACGAACTCACGGGGGTCCCAAAAACAGATACGCAGTATTTT. The chain recombines TRBV9 with TRBJ2-3; D might be TRBD2 (6 bases). CDR1 and CDR2 from the germline V gene are SGDLS and YYNGEE. Deletions cut 4 bases from V and 3 bases from J, with 24 bases between. This CDR3 contains 18 residues.

This clonotype was found once. The V and J genes are TRBV20-1 and TRBJ2-1, with 7 bases fitting TRBD2. CDR3 length: 16 residues. Germline trimming cut 1 base from V and 6 bases from J; bases unmatched to any gene: 12. Looked up from germline, CDR1 is DFQATT and CDR2 is SNEGSKA (reference sequence). CDR3 protein: CSARGRSRDYSNEQFF. CDR3 sequence (DNA): TGCAGTGCTAGAGGTCGGTCCCGGGACTACAGCAATGAGCAGTTCTTC.

This sequence joins TRBV11-1 and TRBJ2-3, with 10 nucleotides matching TRBD1. Germline CDR1 SGHAT, CDR2 FQDESV (reference sequence). The CDR3 contains 17 residues. V lost 1 base, J lost 7 bases, and 11 bases stayed unmatched. The CDR3 DNA reads as TGTGCCAGCAGCTTAGGAAAGGGGACAGGGGCGAGAAATACGCAGTATTTT. Its protein product is CASSLGKGTGARNTQYF.

The chain is built from TRBV7-9 and TRBJ2-1, with D possibly matching TRBD1 (6 bases). The CDR3 loop spans 14 amino acids. CDR1 and CDR2 from the germline V gene are SEHNR and FQNEAQ (reference sequence). Trimming left V 0 bases short and J 5 bases short, with 8 bases between. CDR3 bases: TGTGCCAGCAGCTTAGCGTCAGGGGACAATGAGCAGTTCTTC. This codes for CASSLASGDNEQFF. The variable domain in full, completed from reference TRBV7-9 and TRBJ2-1, reads DTGVSQNPRHKITKRGQNVTFRCDPISEHNRLYWYRQTLGQGPEFLTYFQNEAQLEKSRLLSDRFSAERPKGSFSTLEIQRTEQGDSAMYLCASSLASGDNEQFFGPGTRLTVL.

V is TRBV4-2 and J is TRBJ2-5; maybe TRBD1 (5 bases). The V gene's germline CDR1 is LGHNA and CDR2 YNFKEQ. This CDR3 comprises 13 residues. Trimming took 0 bases from V and 5 from J, leaving 7 bases between them. CDR3 DNA: TGTGCCAGCAGCCAAGATCCAGGGGAGACCCAGTACTTC. Translating gives CASSQDPGETQYF.

The count of this clonotype is one. The CDR3 loop is CAWSAFEAFF. CDR3 DNA: TGTGCCTGGAGCGCTTTTGAAGCTTTCTTT. The genes are TRBV30 and TRBJ1-1; D is undetermined. Trimming shortened V by 3 bases and J by 7 bases, and 6 bases separated the two germline ends. Per germline, CDR1 GTSNPN and CDR2 SVGIG (reference sequence). The CDR3 extends over 10 amino acids. The full variable domain, rest sourced from reference TRBV30 and TRBJ1-1, is SQTIHQWPATLVQPVGSPLSLECTVEGTSNPNLYWYRQAAGRGLQLLFYSVGIGQISSEVPQNLSASRPQDRQFILSSKKLLLSDSGFYLCAWSAFEAFFGQGTRLTVV.

The J gene is TRBJ1-2, the V gene TRBV12-3 or TRBV12-4, with 7 nucleotides matching TRBD1. This CDR3 has 13 residues. Trimming cost V 6 bases and J 2 bases; bases outside gene matches: 3. The CDR3 protein is CASRIRGNYGYTF. The CDR3 DNA follows: TGTGCCAGCAGAATCAGGGGGAACTATGGCTACACCTTC.

This chain uses TRBV6-1 with TRBJ1-2, with a possible D match to TRBD1 (6 bases). CDR3 length equals 16 residues. Germline V gene data show CDR1 as MNHNS and CDR2 as SASEGT. V dropped 2 bases and J dropped 7 bases, with 20 bases sitting between them. Here the CDR3 reads CASSEFTGGAIFGYTF. In DNA form, the CDR3 reads TGTGCCAGCAGTGAATTTACCGGGGGCGCAATCTTTGGCTACACCTTC.

This chain links TRBV5-4 with TRBJ2-3; D is perhaps TRBD2 (7 bases). Trimming removed 0 bases from V and 6 bases from J, with 11 bases in between. CDR3 size: 14 residues. Germline V gene sequence: CDR1 SGHNT, CDR2 YYREEE (reference sequence). CDR3 nucleotides: TGTGCCAGCAGCTTGGACGGGGGGCCCGATACGCAGTATTTT. This translates into CASSLDGGPDTQYF.